Presented here are 29 T cell receptor beta chains from one specimen sequenced in a study of T cell changes during pregnancy in multiple sclerosis. Profiled with immunoSEQ multiplex PCR; TCRdb holds only in-frame clones, not every one. In the table there are almost 50,000 clones, approximately 95% of which are singletons. Sequenced here: CD4+ T cells from peripheral blood mononuclear cells, sampled in the third trimester of pregnancy. All receptors come from a female donor with multiple sclerosis, enrolled in a pregnancy study.

V and J are TRBV4-3 and TRBJ1-3; no reliable D call. CDR3 length equals 17 residues. V was trimmed by 2 bases and J by 4 bases, leaving 18 bases between them. Germline-derived CDR1 and CDR2 are LGHNA and YSLEER. The CDR3 nucleotides are TGCGCCAGCAGCCAATCCCCCTCCGGGGTGAGGGGAAACACCATATATTTT. It codes for CASSQSPSGVRGNTIYF.

The chain carries TRBV29-1 and TRBJ2-3; 8 positions match TRBD2. Germline lookup yields CDR1 SQVTM and CDR2 ANQGSEA. V was clipped by 4 bases and J by 3 bases; unmatched bases: 3. There are 13 residues in the CDR3. The CDR3 coding sequence is TGCAGCGTTGTAGCGGGGAATACAGATACGCAGTATTTT. Translation gives CSVVAGNTDTQYF.

This clone was seen a handful of times. The chain couples TRBV25-1 to TRBJ2-2, with D possibly matching TRBD1 (6 bases). Trimming shortened V by 3 bases and J by 3 bases, and 11 bases separated the two germline ends. Germline V lookup: CDR1 MGHDK, CDR2 SYGVNS. CDR3 length: 15 amino acids. CDR3 DNA: TGTGCCAGCAGTGAGCCAGGGGTATACACCGGGGAGCTGTTTTTT. It translates to CASSEPGVYTGELFF.

The CDR3 loop is CAAGGVADTQYF. The CDR3 nucleotides are TGTGCCGCGGGGGGGGTGGCAGATACGCAGTATTTT. V is TRBV10-3 and J is TRBJ2-3; TRBD2 agrees at 9 bases. The CDR3 loop spans 12 amino acids. Looked up from germline, CDR1 is ENHRY and CDR2 is SYGVKD. After removal of 11 bases from V and 4 bases from J, the junction contained 4 bases not matched to a gene.

V is TRBV2 and J is TRBJ2-1, with D possibly being TRBD2 (6 bases). The CDR3 loop spans 13 amino acids. Trimming pared 8 bases from V and 9 bases from J, leaving 17 bases between. CDR1 is SNHLY and CDR2 is FYNNEI in the germline V gene. This CDR3 reads CASGGDSLAEQFF. The CDR3 DNA reads TGTGCCAGCGGTGGGGACTCCCTGGCTGAGCAGTTCTTC.

This rearrangement joins TRBV7-7 to TRBJ1-1; D unclear. The CDR3 length is 14 residues. Between the trimmed V and J ends, which lost 3 bases and 4 bases, there was a span of 12 bases. Germline-derived CDR1 and CDR2 are SSHAT and FNYEAQ (reference sequence). CDR3 DNA: TGTGCCAGCAGCTTCGGTAGTAGTAGCACTGAAGCTTTCTTT. Its translation: CASSFGSSSTEAFF.

V and J are TRBV6-4 and TRBJ2-1, with 9 bases aligning to TRBD1. The CDR3 runs to 14 residues. V lost 4 bases to trimming and J lost 9 bases; unmatched junction nucleotides: 7. The germline CDR1 and CDR2 sequences are MRHNA and SNTAGT. CDR3 loop: CASSADRGGGEQFF. As DNA, the CDR3 is TGTGCCAGCAGTGCGGACAGGGGCGGGGGTGAGCAGTTCTTC.

V usage is TRBV5-4 and J usage is TRBJ2-5; 8 bases match TRBD2. With V trimmed by 4 bases and J by 7 bases, 9 bases remained unmatched. CDR1 is SGHNT and CDR2 is YYREEE in the germline V gene (reference sequence). The CDR3 is 14 residues long. CDR3 in amino acids: CASSAGLVIGTQYF. The CDR3 DNA follows: TGTGCCAGCAGCGCGGGACTAGTTATTGGGACCCAGTACTTC.

The chain uses TRBV28 and TRBJ2-5; D might be TRBD2 (5 bases). The V and J ends lost 1 base and 4 bases respectively, with 16 bases between them. CDR3 size: 16 residues. Germline assignment: CDR1 MDHEN and CDR2 SYDVKM. CDR3 in DNA: TGTGCCAGCAGTTTATTAGGCATGGGCGAGGGAGAGACCCAGTACTTC. It encodes CASSLLGMGEGETQYF.

V gene TRBV2 combines with J gene TRBJ1-5; D gene uncertain. V was trimmed by 6 bases and J by 4 bases, leaving 7 bases between them. This CDR3 is 12 amino acids long. CDR1 and CDR2 from the germline V gene are SNHLY and FYNNEI. CDR3 sequence (DNA): TGTGCCAGCAGGAGGGAGAATCAGCCCCAGCATTTT. This sequence encodes CASRRENQPQHF.

The rearrangement links TRBV25-1 to TRBJ2-5; 9 bases agree with TRBD2. Germline values: CDR1 MGHDK, CDR2 SYGVNS. This CDR3 region has 15 residues. The trim removed 7 bases at V and 5 bases at J, leaving 11 bases unmatched. The DNA of the CDR3 is TGTGCCAGCACCCGCGGGGGGGCCGGTGTCGAGACCCAGTACTTC. This translates into CASTRGGAGVETQYF.

This chain connects TRBV11-3 to TRBJ2-5, with TRBD2 matching 14 bases. Trimming removed 0 bases from V and 0 bases from J; junction bases left unmatched: 6. The germline V gene has CDR1 SGHNT and CDR2 YENEEA. The CDR3 is made up of 19 amino acids. Here the CDR3 reads CASSLDWTSGGPYQETQYF. CDR3 DNA: TGTGCCAGCAGCTTAGATTGGACTAGCGGGGGGCCGTACCAAGAGACCCAGTACTTC.

The chain uses TRBV19 and TRBJ2-1; possible D gene TRBD2, 6 bases. CDR1 is LNHDA, CDR2 SQIVND, per germline (reference sequence). Trimming cost V 1 base and J 4 bases, with 8 bases left between them. The CDR3 is made up of 14 amino acids. CDR3 sequence reads: CASSIAGLYNEQFF. The CDR3 bases are TGTGCCAGTAGTATAGCTGGACTATACAATGAGCAGTTCTTC.

V usage is TRBV18 and J usage is TRBJ2-5, with 8 positions matching TRBD2. Germline CDR1 reads KGHSH; CDR2 reads LQKENI. Trimming at V came to 2 bases and at J to 2 bases, leaving 4 bases not matched to a gene. The CDR3 runs to 15 residues. Here the CDR3 DNA reads TGTGCCAGCTCACCATCTGCTAGCGGGCAAGAGACCCAGTACTTC. It translates to CASSPSASGQETQYF.

The chain links TRBV2 to TRBJ1-1, with D hard to call. V was shortened by 4 bases and J by 3 bases, with 6 bases between the two germline ends. This CDR3 contains 12 residues. CDR1 and CDR2 from the germline V gene are SNHLY and FYNNEI. The CDR3 DNA reads as TGTGCCAGCAGTGCAGGTTACACTGAAGCTTTCTTT. The encoded protein is CASSAGYTEAFF. Variable domain in full (rest from reference TRBV2 and TRBJ1-1): EPEVTQTPSHQVTQMGQEVILRCVPISNHLYFYWYRQILGQKVEFLVSFYNNEISEKSEIFDDQFSVERPDGSNFTLKIRSTKLEDSAMYFCASSAGYTEAFFGQGTRLTVV.

The J gene is TRBJ2-3, the V gene TRBV7-2; D is uncertain. The CDR3 contains 15 residues. CDR1 and CDR2 (germline): SGHTA, FQGNSA. Trimming removed 1 base at V and 1 base at J, with 9 bases between. CDR3 sequence: CASSLGGIRTDTQYF. The CDR3 nucleotides read TGTGCCAGCAGCTTAGGCGGAATACGCACAGATACGCAGTATTTT.

J is TRBJ1-1 and V is TRBV15; no definite D call. This CDR3 is 15 amino acids long. Germline V gene lookup returns CDR1 LNHNV and CDR2 YYDKDF (reference sequence). V shed 1 base and J shed 4 bases, with 13 bases lying between them. The CDR3 reads CATSRVEPGSTEAFF. In nucleotides, the CDR3 is TGTGCCACCAGCAGAGTTGAGCCGGGGTCCACTGAAGCTTTCTTT.

The chain joins TRBV5-1 to TRBJ2-1; perhaps TRBD2 as D (6 bases). CDR1 SGHRS and CDR2 YFSETQ come from the germline V gene. The CDR3 is made up of 13 amino acids. Trimming shortened V by 4 bases and J by 8 bases, and 13 bases separated the two germline ends. The DNA for the CDR3 is TGCGCCAGCAGCCAAGGACTACAGGATGAGCAGTTCTTC. This gives the protein CASSQGLQDEQFF.

The chain has TRBV29-1 and TRBJ1-3; possibly TRBD1 for D (6 bases). There are 15 residues in the CDR3. CDR1 and CDR2 from the germline V gene are SQVTM and ANQGSEA. V was trimmed by 4 bases and J by 0 bases, leaving 13 bases between them. The CDR3, as DNA: TGCAGCGTTGGTATAGGGACATCCTCTGGAAACACCATATATTTT. Its translation is CSVGIGTSSGNTIYF.

This clone occurred once. The J gene is TRBJ1-2, the V gene TRBV5-1; 9 bases line up with TRBD1. The germline gives CDR1 SGHRS, CDR2 YFSETQ. The length of the CDR3 is 14 residues. The junction had 5 bases not matched to a gene; V was cut back by 2 bases and J by 6 bases. The CDR3 DNA reads as TGCGCCAGCAGCTTCGGGACAGGGAGGGATGGCTACACCTTC. This encodes CASSFGTGRDGYTF.

The rearrangement links TRBV5-6 to TRBJ1-1; D not resolved. Trimming removed 0 bases from V and 9 bases from J, with 12 bases in between. The CDR3 extends over 13 amino acids. Germline values: CDR1 SGHDT, CDR2 YYEEEE. This chain's CDR3 is CASSLGHPVQAFF. CDR3 DNA: TGTGCCAGCAGCTTGGGACATCCGGTTCAAGCTTTCTTT.

The chain links TRBV2 to TRBJ1-4; a weak D match, TRBD1 (6 bases). Germline loops: CDR1 SNHLY, CDR2 FYNNEI. There are 14 residues in the CDR3. The V gene lost 4 bases and the J gene lost 5 bases, with 11 bases spanning the gap. The CDR3, as DNA: TGTGCCAGCAGTGTCAAACAGGGAAATGAAAAACTGTTTTTT. It translates to CASSVKQGNEKLFF.

The CDR3 loop reads CASSRAIQGEQYF. The CDR3 DNA sequence: TGCGCCAGCAGCCGAGCCATCCAGGGGGAGCAGTACTTC. This chain links TRBV5-1 with TRBJ2-7; perhaps TRBD1 as D (6 bases). Looked up from germline, CDR1 is SGHRS and CDR2 is YFSETQ. V was shortened by 4 bases and J by 7 bases, with 15 bases between the two germline ends. The CDR3 contains 13 residues.

The chain carries TRBV30 and TRBJ2-7, with 11 bases matching TRBD2. CDR1 GTSNPN and CDR2 SVGIG come from the germline V gene (reference sequence). This CDR3 is built from 15 residues. V lost 3 bases and J lost 5; bases outside the gene matches: 9. This CDR3 is CAWRLTLAGDDEQYF. DNA of the CDR3: TGTGCCTGGAGGTTAACACTAGCGGGAGACGACGAGCAGTACTTC.

The chain links TRBV2 to TRBJ2-6, with D possibly matching TRBD1 (6 bases). The V gene's germline CDR1 is SNHLY and CDR2 FYNNEI. CDR3 length: 17 amino acids. V was clipped by 3 bases and J by 3 bases, with 15 bases between them. CDR3 in amino acids: CASSDPGQANGANVLTF. The CDR3 region has the DNA TGTGCCAGCAGTGACCCGGGACAAGCAAATGGGGCCAACGTCCTGACTTTC.

This chain links TRBV2 with TRBJ2-1; possibly TRBD2 for D (5 bases). Germline assignment: CDR1 SNHLY and CDR2 FYNNEI. This CDR3 has 12 amino acids. The ends were cut back, 6 bases at V and 3 bases at J, with 6 bases in the middle. The CDR3 loop is CASRRDYNEQFF. The CDR3 DNA is TGTGCCAGCAGACGGGACTACAATGAGCAGTTCTTC.

The chain recombines TRBV30 with TRBJ1-6; 8 nucleotides line up with TRBD1. V lost 4 bases, J lost 8 bases, and 4 bases stayed unmatched. This CDR3 has 13 amino acids. Germline CDR1 reads GTSNPN; CDR2 reads SVGIG (reference sequence). The CDR3 sequence is CAWIGQGDSPLHF. The CDR3 DNA reads TGTGCCTGGATCGGACAGGGAGATTCACCCCTCCACTTT.

This chain uses TRBV5-1 with TRBJ2-1; TRBD2 is a possible D gene (5 bases). V was shortened by 0 bases and J by 0 bases, with 10 bases between the two germline ends. The CDR3 loop spans 16 amino acids. Per germline, CDR1 SGHRS and CDR2 YFSETQ. The CDR3 DNA follows: TGCGCCAGCAGCTTGGAACCGGGGAGCTCCTACAATGAGCAGTTCTTC. Amino acid sequence: CASSLEPGSSYNEQFF.

The rearrangement links TRBV5-6 to TRBJ2-7; possible D gene TRBD1, 5 bases. Germline V CDR1 and CDR2: SGHDT, YYEEEE. The germline V and J ends were trimmed by 3 bases and 2 bases, with 15 bases remaining between them. This CDR3 spans 15 amino acids. The CDR3 DNA sequence: TGTGCCAGCAGCTCCCTGGGGCAGACCGCCTACGAGCAGTACTTC. This gives the protein CASSSLGQTAYEQYF.